These 23 T cell receptor beta chains were sequenced from one sample in a study of blood T cells in healthy people across ages. PCR was performed a second time for roughly 7 to 12 cycles using a sample-barcoded 5' primer and a J-beta primer mix. TCRdb re-called the 5' RACE reads with MiXCR, one entry per CDR3 protein. The sample includes around 1,500,000 distinct CDR3 sequences, roughly 30% seen only once; the top ten take around 7.7%. Sequenced: blood. These receptors were taken from a woman in her 30s in good health.

This clonotype was seen only a few times. CDR3 protein: CASAISYNEQFF. The CDR3, as DNA: TGTGCCAGCGCGATTTCCTACAATGAGCAGTTCTTC. This chain joins TRBV12-3 or TRBV12-4 and TRBJ2-1; D is undetermined. Trimming cost V 8 bases and J 1 base, with 6 bases left between them. The CDR3 covers 12 residues.

The chain uses TRBV6-6 and TRBJ2-3, with a possible D match to TRBD1 (5 bases). Germline V gives CDR1 MNHNY, CDR2 SVGAGI (reference sequence). V was trimmed by 3 bases and J by 1 base, leaving 11 bases between them. The length of the CDR3 is 15 residues. The CDR3: CASSYMLGGTDTQYF. CDR3 nucleotides: TGTGCCAGCAGTTATATGTTAGGGGGCACAGATACGCAGTATTTT.

The V gene is TRBV6-1, the J gene TRBJ1-1; possibly TRBD1 for D (5 bases). V gave up 10 bases and J gave up 1 base, with 13 bases separating them. The germline V gene has CDR1 MNHNS and CDR2 SASEGT. The CDR3 spans 13 residues. The CDR3 sequence: CATRDGQNTEAFF. The CDR3 nucleotides are TGTGCCACCCGGGACGGGCAGAACACTGAAGCTTTCTTT.

The rearrangement links TRBV7-2 to TRBJ2-7; D remains unclear. CDR1 SGHTA and CDR2 FQGNSA come from the germline V gene. This CDR3 has 11 residues. Trimming removed 3 bases at V and 9 bases at J, with 9 bases between. The CDR3 region is CASSLGFVQYF. CDR3 sequence (DNA): TGTGCCAGCAGCTTGGGGTTTGTGCAGTACTTC.

The chain couples TRBV20-1 to TRBJ2-5; 11 bases agree with TRBD2. Germline V gene lookup returns CDR1 DFQATT and CDR2 SNEGSKA (reference sequence). Germline trimming cut 4 bases from V and 7 bases from J; bases unmatched to any gene: 8. The CDR3 is 14 amino acids. This chain's CDR3 is CSANSGRALGTQYF. CDR3 sequence (DNA): TGCAGTGCTAATAGCGGGAGGGCCCTCGGGACCCAGTACTTC.

The chain links TRBV7-9 to TRBJ2-7, with D perhaps TRBD2 (6 bases). Germline V gene data show CDR1 as SEHNR and CDR2 as FQNEAQ (reference sequence). V lost 5 bases to trimming and J lost 0 bases, with 14 bases between them. This CDR3 region has 15 residues. The CDR3 is CASSQLATTSYEQYF. CDR3 DNA: TGTGCCAGCAGCCAACTAGCTACGACCTCCTACGAGCAGTACTTC.

This clonotype appeared a few times. The chain carries TRBV6-5 and TRBJ1-2; D remains ambiguous. Germline-derived CDR1 and CDR2 are MNHEY and SVGAGI. The CDR3 totals 13 residues. V lost 6 bases to trimming and J lost 6 bases, with 14 bases between them. The DNA for the CDR3 is TGTGCCAGCAGACGCGGTTTTACGGATGGCTACACCTTC. It translates to CASRRGFTDGYTF.

The J gene is TRBJ2-2, the V gene TRBV20-1; perhaps TRBD2 as D (7 bases). This CDR3 is 16 amino acids long. V lost 0 bases and J 4 bases, leaving 15 bases between the germline ends. Germline V gene lookup returns CDR1 DFQATT and CDR2 SNEGSKA (reference sequence). The CDR3 here is CSARDGGGPGTGELFF. The CDR3 DNA is TGCAGTGCTAGAGATGGGGGGGGGCCAGGCACCGGGGAGCTGTTTTTT.

This clonotype turned up a few times. The chain uses TRBV10-3 and TRBJ2-3, with D possibly TRBD2 on 6 matching bases. Germline CDR1 reads ENHRY; CDR2 reads SYGVKD. Between the trimmed V and J ends, which lost 4 bases and 3 bases, there was a span of 14 bases. The CDR3 sequence is 15 residues long. This CDR3 reads CAISGPGLSTDTQYF. The CDR3 coding sequence is TGTGCCATCAGTGGGCCGGGACTTTCAACAGATACGCAGTATTTT.

J is TRBJ1-4 and V is TRBV7-8; TRBD1 might be the D (6 bases). This CDR3 has 16 amino acids. V lost 1 base and J lost 7, with 16 bases in between. Germline V CDR1 and CDR2: SGHVS, FQNEAQ. Here the CDR3 DNA reads TGTGCCAGCAGCTTAGACCCCCAGGGGAGGGGTGAAAAACTGTTTTTT. It translates to CASSLDPQGRGEKLFF.

This rearrangement joins TRBV12-3 or TRBV12-4 to TRBJ1-1; weak D call: TRBD1 (6 bases). The CDR3 is 14 residues long. Trimming shortened V by 7 bases and J by 6 bases, and 18 bases separated the two germline ends. The CDR3 reads CASTPGTYLAEAFF. DNA for the CDR3: TGTGCCAGCACTCCCGGGACATACCTCGCTGAAGCTTTCTTT.

The table lists this clonotype with a few counts. DNA for the CDR3: TGTGCCAGCAGTTTAAGGGACCTTCAAGAGACCCAGTACTTC. This sequence encodes CASSLRDLQETQYF. This chain connects TRBV12-3 or TRBV12-4 to TRBJ2-5; D possibly uses TRBD1 or TRBD2 (5 bases each). The length of the CDR3 is 14 residues. Trimming took 2 bases from V and 2 from J, leaving 9 bases between them.

This chain joins TRBV20-1 and TRBJ1-2; possibly TRBD1 for D (5 bases). V dropped 5 bases and J dropped 2 bases, with 18 bases sitting between them. Germline values: CDR1 DFQATT, CDR2 SNEGSKA (reference sequence). This CDR3 is built from 15 residues. CDR3 coding DNA: TGCAGTGCTCTGACCACCAGGGCCGCAAACTATGGCTACACCTTC. Residues: CSALTTRAANYGYTF.

With respect to this clonotype: This sequence may be a read error, since a much larger clone differs from it by one base. The V gene is TRBV7-2, the J gene TRBJ2-1; 7 bases map to TRBD2. Per germline, CDR1 SGHTA and CDR2 FQGNSA. The CDR3 is 15 residues long. V shed 5 bases and J 6 bases; nucleotides not matched to a gene: 10. CDR3 sequence (DNA): TGTGCCAGCAGCCGCGGGGGACGGGTTGGCAATGAGCAGTTCTTC. This translates into CASSRGGRVGNEQFF.

The chain combines TRBV2 with TRBJ2-7; a possible D gene is TRBD1 (6 bases). The V gene lost 7 bases and the J gene lost 7 bases, with 11 bases spanning the gap. The CDR3 extends over 11 amino acids. Germline CDR1 reads SNHLY; CDR2 reads FYNNEI. This CDR3 reads CASKGESEQYF. DNA of the CDR3: TGTGCCAGCAAGGGGGAAAGTGAGCAGTACTTC. The full variable domain, in which reference TRBV2 and TRBJ2-7 provide the parts outside the CDR3, is EPEVTQTPSHQVTQMGQEVILRCVPISNHLYFYWYRQILGQKVEFLVSFYNNEISEKSEIFDDQFSVERPDGSNFTLKIRSTKLEDSAMYFCASKGESEQYFGPGTRLTVT.

The V gene is TRBV3-1, the J gene TRBJ1-5; unclear D gene. CDR1 is LGHDT and CDR2 is YNNKEL in the germline V gene (reference sequence). Trimming left V 4 bases short and J 3 bases short, with 10 bases between. This CDR3 region has 14 residues. The CDR3 reads CASSRTDTNQPQHF. CDR3 nucleotide sequence: TGTGCCAGCAGCCGTACCGACACCAATCAGCCCCAGCATTTT.

The table lists this clonotype with a few counts. CDR3 protein: CSARGQGAGGYTF. Here the CDR3 DNA reads TGCAGTGCTAGAGGACAGGGGGCTGGTGGCTACACCTTC. The J gene is TRBJ1-2, the V gene TRBV20-1; 10 bases are a match to TRBD1. Germline V gene lookup returns CDR1 DFQATT and CDR2 SNEGSKA (reference sequence). V shed 1 base and J 7 bases; nucleotides not matched to a gene: 3. The CDR3 length is 13 residues.

This clonotype was counted at least ten times. The chain combines TRBV2 with TRBJ1-2, with D possibly TRBD1 on 6 matching bases. CDR3 length: 13 residues. Germline CDR1 and CDR2: SNHLY and FYNNEI. V dropped 8 bases and J dropped 4 bases, with 14 bases sitting between them. The CDR3 spells CASSARGGYGYTF. CDR3 DNA sequence: TGTGCCAGCTCTGCCAGGGGAGGCTATGGCTACACCTTC.

The rearrangement joins TRBV20-1 to TRBJ1-5; 9 bases agree with TRBD1. Germline assignment: CDR1 DFQATT and CDR2 SNEGSKA (reference sequence). The junction had 14 bases not matched to a gene; V was cut back by 5 bases and J by 6 bases. The CDR3 totals 16 residues. The CDR3, as DNA: TGCAGTGCTTGGGATCCGGGACAGGGACGCGGTCAGCCCCAGCATTTT. Residues: CSAWDPGQGRGQPQHF.

The J gene is TRBJ2-6, the V gene TRBV29-1; D ambiguous. V was trimmed by 2 bases and J by 1 base, leaving 6 bases between them. The germline CDR1 and CDR2 sequences are SQVTM and ANQGSEA. The CDR3 consists of 14 residues. The CDR3 DNA is TGCAGCGTTGAACTGGGTTCTGGGGCCAACGTCCTGACTTTC. It is translated as CSVELGSGANVLTF.

CDR3 in DNA: TGCGCCAGCAGCCCCGGTTTCGGGGAGCTGTTTTTT. This sequence encodes CASSPGFGELFF. This chain uses TRBV4-1 with TRBJ2-2; the D is unclear. The V end was cut by 4 bases, the J end by 7 bases, with 7 bases between. The CDR3 runs 12 residues. The germline V gene encodes CDR1 MGHRA and CDR2 YSYEKL.

A few counts support this clonotype. This chain uses TRBV11-2 with TRBJ1-5; possible D gene TRBD1, 5 bases. V lost 5 bases to trimming and J lost 6 bases, with 11 bases between them. Germline V lookup: CDR1 SGHAT, CDR2 FQNNGV. This CDR3 comprises 13 residues. The DNA for the CDR3 is TGTGCCAGCAGCCGGGACCGTGTTCAGCCCCAGCATTTT. Protein product: CASSRDRVQPQHF.

This clonotype was detected only a few times. This chain uses TRBV7-2 with TRBJ1-6; D might be TRBD1 (5 bases). The CDR3 runs 14 residues. V was cut by 5 bases and J by 10 bases, with 15 bases left in between. Per the germline V gene, CDR1 is SGHTA and CDR2 is FQGNSA. The chain's CDR3 is CASSLGPWESPLHF. In nucleotides, the CDR3 is TGTGCCAGCAGCCTGGGGCCGTGGGAGTCACCCCTCCACTTT.